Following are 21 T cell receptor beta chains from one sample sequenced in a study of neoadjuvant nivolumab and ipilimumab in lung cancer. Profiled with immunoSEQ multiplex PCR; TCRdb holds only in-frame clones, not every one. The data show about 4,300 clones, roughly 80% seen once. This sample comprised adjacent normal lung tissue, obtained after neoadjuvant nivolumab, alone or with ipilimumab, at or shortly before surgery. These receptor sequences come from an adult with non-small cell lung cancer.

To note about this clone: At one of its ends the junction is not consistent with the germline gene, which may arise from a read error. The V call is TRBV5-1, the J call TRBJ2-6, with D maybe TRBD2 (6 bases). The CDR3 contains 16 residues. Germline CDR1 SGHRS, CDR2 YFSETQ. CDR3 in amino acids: CASSLEGQSGANVLTF. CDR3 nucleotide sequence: TGCGCCAGCAGTTTGGAGGGTCAGTCCGGGGCCAACGTCCTGACTTTC.

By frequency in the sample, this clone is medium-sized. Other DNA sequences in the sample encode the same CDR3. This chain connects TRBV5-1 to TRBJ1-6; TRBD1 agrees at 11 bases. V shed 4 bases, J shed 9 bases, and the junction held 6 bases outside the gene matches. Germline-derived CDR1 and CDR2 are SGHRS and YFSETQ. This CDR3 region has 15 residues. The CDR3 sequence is CASSLKGQGGSPLHF. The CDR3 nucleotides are TGCGCCAGCAGCCTCAAGGGACAGGGGGGTTCACCCCTCCACTTT.

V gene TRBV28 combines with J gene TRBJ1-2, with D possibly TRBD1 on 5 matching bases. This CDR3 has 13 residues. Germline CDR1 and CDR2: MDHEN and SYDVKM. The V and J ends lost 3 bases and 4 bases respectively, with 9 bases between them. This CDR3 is CASSLDGGYGYTF. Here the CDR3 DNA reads TGTGCCAGCAGTTTGGACGGGGGCTATGGCTACACCTTC.

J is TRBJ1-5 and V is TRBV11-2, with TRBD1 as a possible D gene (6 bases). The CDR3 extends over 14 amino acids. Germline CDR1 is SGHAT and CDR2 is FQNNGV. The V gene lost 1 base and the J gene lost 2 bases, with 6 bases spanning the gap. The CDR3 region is CASSLGQGNQPQHF. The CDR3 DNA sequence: TGTGCCAGCAGCTTAGGACAGGGCAATCAGCCCCAGCATTTT.

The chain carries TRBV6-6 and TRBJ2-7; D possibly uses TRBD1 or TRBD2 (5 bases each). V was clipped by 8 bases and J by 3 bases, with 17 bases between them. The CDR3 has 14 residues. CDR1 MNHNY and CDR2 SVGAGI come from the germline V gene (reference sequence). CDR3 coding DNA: TGTGCCAGCGTTCGGGACGCAACGTTCTACGAGCAGTACGTC. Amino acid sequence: CASVRDATFYEQYV.

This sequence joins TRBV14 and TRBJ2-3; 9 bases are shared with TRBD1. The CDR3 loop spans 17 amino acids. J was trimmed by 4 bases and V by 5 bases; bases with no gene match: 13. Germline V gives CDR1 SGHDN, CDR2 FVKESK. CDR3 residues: CASSEVGPGQGPDTQYF. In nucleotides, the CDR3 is TGTGCCAGCAGCGAAGTGGGGCCGGGACAGGGCCCAGATACGCAGTATTTT.

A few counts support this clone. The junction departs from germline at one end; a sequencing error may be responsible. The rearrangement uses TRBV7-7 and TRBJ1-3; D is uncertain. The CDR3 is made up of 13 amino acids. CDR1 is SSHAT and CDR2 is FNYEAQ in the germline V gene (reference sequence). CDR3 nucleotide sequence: TGTGCTAGCAGCTTAAACTCTGGAAACACCATATATTTT. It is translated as CASSLNSGNTIYF.

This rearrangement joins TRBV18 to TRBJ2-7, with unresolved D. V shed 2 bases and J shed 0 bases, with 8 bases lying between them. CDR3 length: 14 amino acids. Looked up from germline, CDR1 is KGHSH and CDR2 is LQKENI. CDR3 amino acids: CASSPGSTSYEQYF. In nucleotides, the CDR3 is TGTGCCAGCTCACCAGGAAGTACCTCCTACGAGCAGTACTTC.

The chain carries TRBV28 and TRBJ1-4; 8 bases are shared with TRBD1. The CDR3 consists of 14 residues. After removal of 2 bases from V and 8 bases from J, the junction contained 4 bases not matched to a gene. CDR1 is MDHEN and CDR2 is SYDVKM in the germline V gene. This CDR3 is CASSLQGAREKLFF. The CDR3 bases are TGTGCCAGCAGTTTACAGGGGGCGCGGGAAAAACTGTTTTTT.

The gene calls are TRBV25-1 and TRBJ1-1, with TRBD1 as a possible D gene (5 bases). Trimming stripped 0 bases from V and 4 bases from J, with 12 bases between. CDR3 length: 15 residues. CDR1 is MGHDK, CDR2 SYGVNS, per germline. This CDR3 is CASSEYSKGATEAFF. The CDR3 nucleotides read TGTGCCAGCAGTGAATATAGCAAAGGGGCCACTGAAGCTTTCTTT. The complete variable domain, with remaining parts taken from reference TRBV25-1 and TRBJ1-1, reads EADIYQTPRYLVIGTGKKITLECSQTMGHDKMYWYQQDPGMELHLIHYSYGVNSTEKGDLSSESTVSRIRTEHFPLTLESARPSHTSQYLCASSEYSKGATEAFFGQGTRLTVV.

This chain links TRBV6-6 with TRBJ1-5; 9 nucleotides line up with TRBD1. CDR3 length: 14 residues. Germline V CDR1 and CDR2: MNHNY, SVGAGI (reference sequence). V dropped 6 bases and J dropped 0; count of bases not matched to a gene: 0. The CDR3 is CASRGQGSNQPQHF. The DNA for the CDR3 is TGTGCCAGCAGGGGACAGGGTAGCAATCAGCCCCAGCATTTT.

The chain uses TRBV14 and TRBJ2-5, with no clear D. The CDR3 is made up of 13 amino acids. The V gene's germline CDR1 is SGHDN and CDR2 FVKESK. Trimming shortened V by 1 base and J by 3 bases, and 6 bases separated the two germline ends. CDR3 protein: CASSQGNEETQYF. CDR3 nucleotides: TGTGCCAGCAGCCAAGGCAACGAAGAGACCCAGTACTTC.

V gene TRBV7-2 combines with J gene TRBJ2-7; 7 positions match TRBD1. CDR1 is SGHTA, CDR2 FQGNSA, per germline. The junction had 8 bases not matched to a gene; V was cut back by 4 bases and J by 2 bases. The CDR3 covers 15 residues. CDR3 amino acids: CASSSSGTDPYEQYF. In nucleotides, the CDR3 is TGTGCCAGCAGCTCCTCTGGGACAGACCCCTACGAGCAGTACTTC.

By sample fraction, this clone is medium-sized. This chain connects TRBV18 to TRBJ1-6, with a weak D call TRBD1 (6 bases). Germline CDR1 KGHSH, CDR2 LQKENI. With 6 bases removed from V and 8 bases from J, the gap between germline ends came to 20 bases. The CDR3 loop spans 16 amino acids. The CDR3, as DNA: TGTGCCAGCTCGCCGACCCGCGGAGGGGGAGATTCACCCCTCCACTTT. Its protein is CASSPTRGGGDSPLHF.

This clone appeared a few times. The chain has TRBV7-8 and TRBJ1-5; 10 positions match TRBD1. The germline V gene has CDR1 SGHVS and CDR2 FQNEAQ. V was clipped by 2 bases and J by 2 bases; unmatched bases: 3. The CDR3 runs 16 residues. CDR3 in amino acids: CASSLRDRGGNQPQHF. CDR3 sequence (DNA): TGTGCCAGCAGCTTAAGGGACAGGGGAGGCAATCAGCCCCAGCATTTT.

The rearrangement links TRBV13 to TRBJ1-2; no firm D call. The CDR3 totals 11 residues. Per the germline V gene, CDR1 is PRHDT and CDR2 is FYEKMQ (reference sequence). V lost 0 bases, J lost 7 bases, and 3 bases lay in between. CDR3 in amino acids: CASSLGGGYTF. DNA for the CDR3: TGTGCCAGCAGCTTAGGGGGTGGCTACACCTTC.

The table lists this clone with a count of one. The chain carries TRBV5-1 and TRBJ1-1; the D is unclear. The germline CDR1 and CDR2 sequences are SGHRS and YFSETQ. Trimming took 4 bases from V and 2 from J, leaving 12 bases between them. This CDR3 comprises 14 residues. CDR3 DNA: TGCGCCAGCAGCAGCGAACCGATTAACACTGAAGCTTTCTTT. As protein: CASSSEPINTEAFF.

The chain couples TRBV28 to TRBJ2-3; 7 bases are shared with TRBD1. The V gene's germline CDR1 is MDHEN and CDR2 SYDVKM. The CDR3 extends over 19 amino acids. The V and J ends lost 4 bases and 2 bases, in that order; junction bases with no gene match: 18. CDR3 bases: TGTGCCAGCAGTTCGGCCCAACAAGAGGGGGCGTTCCCCACAGATACGCAGTATTTT. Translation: CASSSAQQEGAFPTDTQYF.

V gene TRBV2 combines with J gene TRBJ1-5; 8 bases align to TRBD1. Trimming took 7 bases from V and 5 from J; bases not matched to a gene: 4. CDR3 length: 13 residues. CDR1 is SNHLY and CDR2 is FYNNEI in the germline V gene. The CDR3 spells CASILDRDQPQHF. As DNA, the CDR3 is TGTGCCAGCATTCTGGACAGGGATCAGCCCCAGCATTTT. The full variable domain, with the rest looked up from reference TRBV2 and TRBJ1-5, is EPEVTQTPSHQVTQMGQEVILRCVPISNHLYFYWYRQILGQKVEFLVSFYNNEISEKSEIFDDQFSVERPDGSNFTLKIRSTKLEDSAMYFCASILDRDQPQHFGDGTRLSIL.

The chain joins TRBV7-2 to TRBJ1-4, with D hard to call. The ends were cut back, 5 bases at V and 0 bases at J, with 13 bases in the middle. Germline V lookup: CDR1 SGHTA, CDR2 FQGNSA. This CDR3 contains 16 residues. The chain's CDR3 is CASSPIAGTTNEKLFF. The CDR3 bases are TGTGCCAGCAGCCCCATCGCGGGAACAACTAATGAAAAACTGTTTTTT.

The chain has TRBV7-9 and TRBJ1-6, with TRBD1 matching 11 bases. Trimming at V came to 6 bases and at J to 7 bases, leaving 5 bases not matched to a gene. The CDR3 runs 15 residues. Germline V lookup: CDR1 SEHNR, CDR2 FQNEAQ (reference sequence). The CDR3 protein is CASRPGTGGNSPLHF. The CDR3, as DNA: TGTGCCAGCAGACCAGGGACAGGGGGAAATTCACCCCTCCACTTT.